The 5 T cell receptor beta chains presented below share a single source sample, sequenced in a study of shared clonotypes between healthy human individuals. TCRdb's copy holds only in-frame clones and misses some; the assay was immunoSEQ multiplex PCR. This sample has some 2,000,000 clones, with about 95% found just once. CD45RO-negative CD8 cells positively selected for CCR7 made up the naive population, which excluded terminally differentiated effector memory CD45RA+ cells. The sample consisted of naive CD8+ T cells sorted from blood. Every receptor here comes from a man aged 18 to 30 in good health.

The J gene is TRBJ1-5, the V gene TRBV10-3; 8 positions match TRBD1. The V gene's germline CDR1 is ENHRY and CDR2 SYGVKD. The length of the CDR3 is 17 residues. Unmatched junction bases numbered 10, after V lost 0 bases and J lost 6 bases. CDR3 residues: CAISESIYRGGGQPQHF. In DNA, the CDR3 is TGTGCCATCAGTGAGTCTATTTACAGGGGGGGCGGTCAGCCCCAGCATTTT.

The gene calls are TRBV13 and TRBJ1-2, with D maybe TRBD1 (6 bases). Looked up from germline, CDR1 is PRHDT and CDR2 is FYEKMQ (reference sequence). The germline V and J ends were trimmed by 5 bases and 1 base, with 11 bases remaining between them. The CDR3 runs 14 residues. DNA of the CDR3: TGTGCCAGCAGCCCCGGACAGAGTAACTATGGCTACACCTTC. Residues: CASSPGQSNYGYTF.

The chain links TRBV15 to TRBJ1-2; D may be TRBD1 (5 bases). Germline lookup yields CDR1 LNHNV and CDR2 YYDKDF (reference sequence). The CDR3 totals 17 residues. V was cut by 5 bases and J by 4 bases, with 23 bases left in between. CDR3 sequence reads: CATSGWAPGTAGYGYTF. The CDR3, as DNA: TGTGCCACCAGCGGTTGGGCGCCGGGGACCGCTGGCTATGGCTACACCTTC.

This chain links TRBV11-2 with TRBJ2-5, with no clear D. Trimming cost V 3 bases and J 2 bases, with 10 bases left between them. This CDR3 comprises 14 residues. Germline CDR1 SGHAT, CDR2 FQNNGV. CDR3 sequence reads: CASSFSFGQETQYF. CDR3 nucleotide sequence: TGTGCCAGCAGCTTTTCTTTCGGTCAAGAGACCCAGTACTTC.

V usage is TRBV6-4 and J usage is TRBJ2-3; TRBD2 matches at 8 bases. V lost 6 bases to trimming and J lost 10 bases; unmatched junction nucleotides: 9. The CDR3 is 13 amino acids. Germline V lookup: CDR1 MRHNA, CDR2 SNTAGT. CDR3 residues: CASSAGLAGAQYF. The CDR3 bases are TGTGCCAGCAGCGCCGGACTAGCCGGGGCGCAGTATTTT.